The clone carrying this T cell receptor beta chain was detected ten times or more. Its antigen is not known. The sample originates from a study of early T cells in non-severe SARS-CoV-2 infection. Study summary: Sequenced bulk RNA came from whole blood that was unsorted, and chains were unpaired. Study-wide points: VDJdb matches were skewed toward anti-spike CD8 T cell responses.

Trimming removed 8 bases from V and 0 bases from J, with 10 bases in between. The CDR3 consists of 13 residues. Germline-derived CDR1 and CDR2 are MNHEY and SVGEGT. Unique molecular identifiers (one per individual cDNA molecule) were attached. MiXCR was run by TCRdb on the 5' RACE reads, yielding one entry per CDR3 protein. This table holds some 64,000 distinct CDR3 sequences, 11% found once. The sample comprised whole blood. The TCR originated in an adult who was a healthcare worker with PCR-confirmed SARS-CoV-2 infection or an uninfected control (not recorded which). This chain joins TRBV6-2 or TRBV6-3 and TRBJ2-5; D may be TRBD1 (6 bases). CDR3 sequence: CASQRDNQETQYF. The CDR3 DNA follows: TGTGCCAGCCAACGGGACAACCAAGAGACCCAGTACTTC.